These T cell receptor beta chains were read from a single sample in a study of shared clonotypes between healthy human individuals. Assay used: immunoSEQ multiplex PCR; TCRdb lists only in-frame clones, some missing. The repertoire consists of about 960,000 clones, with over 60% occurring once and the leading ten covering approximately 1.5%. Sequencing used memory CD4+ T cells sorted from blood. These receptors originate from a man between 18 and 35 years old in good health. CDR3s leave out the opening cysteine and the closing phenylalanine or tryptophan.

cdr3_aa: ASSLAGASSPLH
v_call: TRBV5-1

cdr3_aa: ASSLVRDPYNEQF
v_call: TRBV5-4

cdr3_aa: ATSVGASNQPQH
v_call: TRBV19

cdr3_aa: ASSLGHPGAEAF
v_call: TRBV5-1

cdr3_aa: SVEGGIGEAF
v_call: TRBV29-1

cdr3_aa: ASSPLLGAPGELF
v_call: TRBV18

cdr3_aa: SVGGTPGGEKLF
v_call: TRBV29-1

cdr3_aa: ASGLRASGTGELF
v_call: TRBV12-5

cdr3_aa: AGQGSGTEAF
v_call: TRBV5-4

cdr3_aa: ASSLTGTNTDTQY
v_call: TRBV11-2

cdr3_aa: AIKSGTEAF
v_call: TRBV6-6

cdr3_aa: ASSQDSQAAEAF
v_call: TRBV4-1

cdr3_aa: AISDSPARYT
v_call: TRBV10-3

cdr3_aa: ASSQGPSGGGYT
v_call: TRBV6-6

cdr3_aa: ASSLQGAQPHEQF
v_call: TRBV27

cdr3_aa: ASSLVSGTNTGELF
v_call: TRBV7-2

cdr3_aa: ASSLSKGLVSTGELF
v_call: TRBV5-1

cdr3_aa: ASSLAPSTDTQY
v_call: TRBV7-8

cdr3_aa: ASRGGGDYNEQF
v_call: TRBV5-1

cdr3_aa: ASSDRTGGNSPLH
v_call: TRBV6-1

cdr3_aa: ASSPPARTNTGELF
v_call: TRBV18

cdr3_aa: ASSLWRGVNNEQF
v_call: TRBV7-9

cdr3_aa: ASSEPQNTIY
v_call: TRBV10-2

cdr3_aa: ASSPLPGLAKNIQY
v_call: TRBV7-9

cdr3_aa: ASSVGPGSGKLF
v_call: TRBV9

cdr3_aa: ASSLVRDRYEQY
v_call: TRBV7-2

cdr3_aa: ASSLGQGDTQY
v_call: TRBV5-4

cdr3_aa: ASSHSSTGVNEKLF
v_call: TRBV7-9

cdr3_aa: ASLGFGTGITGELF
v_call: TRBV28

cdr3_aa: ASSQTRDRAEAF
v_call: TRBV2

cdr3_aa: ASSDVRETAYEQY
v_call: TRBV2

cdr3_aa: ASSPEVFAGTGAF
v_call: TRBV11-2

cdr3_aa: ASSSWTNYEQY
v_call: TRBV5-4

cdr3_aa: ATLPGDRLRGELF
v_call: TRBV11-2

cdr3_aa: ASSPQSGGIYEQY
v_call: TRBV7-2

cdr3_aa: ASSESGRATQY
v_call: TRBV10-1

cdr3_aa: ASSSRLAGEETQY
v_call: TRBV5-1

cdr3_aa: ASSLAQGRGYT
v_call: TRBV7-9

cdr3_aa: ASSEGDHSGELF
v_call: TRBV6-1

cdr3_aa: ASSIGVLLGGAVTDTQY
v_call: TRBV19

cdr3_aa: ASSLTTGSTEAF
v_call: TRBV5-1

cdr3_aa: ASSLGGDQPQH
v_call: TRBV28

cdr3_aa: ASSAQGGVRTEAF
v_call: TRBV9

cdr3_aa: ASSERPPGLAYNEQF
v_call: TRBV6-1

cdr3_aa: ASSPSGTGLGGANVLT
v_call: TRBV7-3

cdr3_aa: ASSLGPMAYEQY
v_call: TRBV7-6

cdr3_aa: ASSVSGGLADTQY
v_call: TRBV5-4

cdr3_aa: ASSVTGGRNTEAF
v_call: TRBV9

cdr3_aa: ASSGGKVDTQY
v_call: TRBV2

cdr3_aa: ASKQGLAGSYEQY
v_call: TRBV6-1

cdr3_aa: AISEPGTGFNTEAF
v_call: TRBV10-3

cdr3_aa: ASSLGTGSPNSPLH
v_call: TRBV5-1

cdr3_aa: ASSQGVGGQETQY
v_call: TRBV4-2

cdr3_aa: ASGAVDNYGYT
v_call: TRBV5-1

cdr3_aa: ASCGRAPEVDTQY
v_call: TRBV11-2

cdr3_aa: ASSTRPGQGNEKLF
v_call: TRBV5-1

cdr3_aa: SAEREGTEAF
v_call: TRBV29-1